Presented here are 6 T cell receptor beta chains from one specimen sequenced in a study of blood T cell repertoires in COVID-19. The repertoire was sequenced with immunoSEQ multiplex PCR; TCRdb's copy has only in-frame clones and lacks some. The data show about 360,000 clones, 70% to 90% seen once. Material for sequencing was PBMCs or T cells enriched from blood (not recorded which). The source is a man younger than 40 who had recovered from COVID-19.

The chain links TRBV18 to TRBJ2-5; D not resolved. Trimming removed 3 bases from V and 2 bases from J, with 7 bases in between. This CDR3 is 13 amino acids long. CDR1 is KGHSH and CDR2 is LQKENI in the germline V gene. The CDR3, as DNA: TGTGCCAGCTCACCCGGTCTTCAAGAGACCCAGTACTTC. As protein: CASSPGLQETQYF.

Here the CDR3 reads CASSQEGRRIQAFF. The CDR3, as DNA: TGTGCCAGCAGCCAAGAGGGGCGCAGGATTCAAGCTTTCTTT. V usage is TRBV3-1 (or the pseudogene TRBV3-2) and J usage is TRBJ1-1, with D perhaps TRBD1 (5 bases). The CDR3 has 14 residues. V was pared by 0 bases and J by 9 bases, with 14 bases between. Germline values: CDR1 LGHDT, CDR2 YNNKEL (reference sequence).

V usage is TRBV5-1 and J usage is TRBJ1-6, with TRBD1 matching over 7 bases. The CDR3 contains 17 residues. Trimming took 0 bases from V and 5 from J; bases not matched to a gene: 8. Per germline, CDR1 SGHRS and CDR2 YFSETQ. The CDR3 DNA follows: TGCGCCAGCAGCTTGGCCTATCAGGGGGTCGATAATTCACCCCTCCACTTT. Protein: CASSLAYQGVDNSPLHF.

The gene calls are TRBV6-5 and TRBJ1-6, with 7 bases lining up with TRBD1. V lost 10 bases, J lost 9 bases, and 6 bases stayed unmatched. The CDR3 has 12 amino acids. Per germline, CDR1 MNHEY and CDR2 SVGAGI. CDR3 region: CATRDRGSPLHF. The CDR3 nucleotides are TGTGCCACCAGGGACAGAGGTTCACCCCTCCACTTT.

This chain joins TRBV12-3 or TRBV12-4 and TRBJ1-3, with unresolved D. The ends were cut back, 11 bases at V and 0 bases at J, with 8 bases in the middle. The CDR3 contains 12 residues. The CDR3 coding sequence is TGTGCCCAGAGGGACTCTGGAAACACCATATATTTT. Its protein is CAQRDSGNTIYF.

The CDR3 loop is CASRETGQYTEAFF. Here the CDR3 DNA reads TGTGCCAGCAGAGAAACAGGGCAGTACACTGAAGCTTTCTTT. The gene calls are TRBV25-1 and TRBJ1-1, with D possibly matching TRBD1 (6 bases). The ends were cut back, 6 bases at V and 3 bases at J, with 14 bases in the middle. Germline V CDR1 and CDR2: MGHDK, SYGVNS. The CDR3 contains 14 residues.